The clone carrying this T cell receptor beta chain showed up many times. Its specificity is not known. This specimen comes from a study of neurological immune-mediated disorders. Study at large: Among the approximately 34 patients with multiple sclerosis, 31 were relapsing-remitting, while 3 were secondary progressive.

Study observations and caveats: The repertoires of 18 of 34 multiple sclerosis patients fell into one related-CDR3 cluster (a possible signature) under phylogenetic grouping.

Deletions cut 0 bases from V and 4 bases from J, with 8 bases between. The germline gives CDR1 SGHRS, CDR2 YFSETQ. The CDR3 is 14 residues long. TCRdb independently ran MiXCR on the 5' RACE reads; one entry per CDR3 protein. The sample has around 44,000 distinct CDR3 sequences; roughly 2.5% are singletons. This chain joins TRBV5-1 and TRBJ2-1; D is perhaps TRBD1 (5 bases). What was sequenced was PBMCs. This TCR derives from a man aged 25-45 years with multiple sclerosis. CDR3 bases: TGCGCCAGCAGCTTGGGACAGCAGTACAATGAGCAGTTCTTC. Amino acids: CASSLGQQYNEQFF.